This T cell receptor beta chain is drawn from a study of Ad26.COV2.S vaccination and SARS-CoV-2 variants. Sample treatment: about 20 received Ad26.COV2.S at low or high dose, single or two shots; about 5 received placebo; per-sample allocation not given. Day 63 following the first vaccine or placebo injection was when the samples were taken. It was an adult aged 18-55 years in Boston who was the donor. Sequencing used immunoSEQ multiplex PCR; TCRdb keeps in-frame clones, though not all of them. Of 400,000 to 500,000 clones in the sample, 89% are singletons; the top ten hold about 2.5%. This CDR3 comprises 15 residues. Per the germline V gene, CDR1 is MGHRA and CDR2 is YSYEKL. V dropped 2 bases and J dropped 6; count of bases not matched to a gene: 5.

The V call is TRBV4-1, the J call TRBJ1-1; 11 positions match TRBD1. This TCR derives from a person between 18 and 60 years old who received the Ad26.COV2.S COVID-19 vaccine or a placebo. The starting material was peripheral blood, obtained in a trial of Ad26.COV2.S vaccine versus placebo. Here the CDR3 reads CASSQPGQGDAEAFF. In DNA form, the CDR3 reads TGCGCCAGCAGCCAACCGGGACAGGGGGACGCTGAAGCTTTCTTT.